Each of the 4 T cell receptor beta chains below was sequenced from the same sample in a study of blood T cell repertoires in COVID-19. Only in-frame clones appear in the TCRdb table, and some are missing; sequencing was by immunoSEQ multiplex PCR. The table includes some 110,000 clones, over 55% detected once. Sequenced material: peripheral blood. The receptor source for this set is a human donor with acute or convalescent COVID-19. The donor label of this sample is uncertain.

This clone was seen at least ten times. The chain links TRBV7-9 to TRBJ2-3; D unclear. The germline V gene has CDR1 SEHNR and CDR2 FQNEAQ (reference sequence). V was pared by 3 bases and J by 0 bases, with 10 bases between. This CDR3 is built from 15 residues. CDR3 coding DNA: TGTGCCAGCAGCTTCGACACCTTTAGCACAGATACGCAGTATTTT. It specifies CASSFDTFSTDTQYF.

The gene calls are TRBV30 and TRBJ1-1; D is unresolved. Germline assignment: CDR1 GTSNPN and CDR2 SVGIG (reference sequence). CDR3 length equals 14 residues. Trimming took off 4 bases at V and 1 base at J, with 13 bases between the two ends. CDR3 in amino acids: CAWTLIYSNTEAFF. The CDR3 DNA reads TGTGCCTGGACGTTAATATATTCGAACACTGAAGCTTTCTTT.

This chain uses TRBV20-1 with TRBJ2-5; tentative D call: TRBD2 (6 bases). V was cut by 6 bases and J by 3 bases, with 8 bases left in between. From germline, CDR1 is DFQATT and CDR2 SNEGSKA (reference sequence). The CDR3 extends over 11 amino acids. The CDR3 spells CSAREKETQYF. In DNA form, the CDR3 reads TGCAGTGCACGGGAGAAAGAGACCCAGTACTTC.

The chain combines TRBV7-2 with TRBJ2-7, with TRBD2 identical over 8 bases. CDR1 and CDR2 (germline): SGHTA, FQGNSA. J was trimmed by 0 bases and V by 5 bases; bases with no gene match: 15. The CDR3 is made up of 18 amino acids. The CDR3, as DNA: TGTGCCAGCAGCCGGGGTTTTGGGAGCGGGGGAAGCTCCTACGAGCAGTACTTC. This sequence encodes CASSRGFGSGGSSYEQYF.